This T cell receptor beta chain emerged from a study of blood T cells in healthy people across ages. CDR1 and CDR2 (germline): SGHRS, YFSETQ. The CDR3 totals 16 residues. J was trimmed by 11 bases and V by 3 bases; bases with no gene match: 17. Then a second PCR, running about 6 to 12 cycles, was carried out with a sample-barcoded 5' primer and a J-beta primer mix. TCRdb re-called the 5' RACE reads with MiXCR, one entry per CDR3 protein. Of about 1.7 million distinct CDR3 sequences listed, roughly 30% are singletons. This clonotype was seen ten or more times. The receptor's source is a woman younger than 45 in good health. The genes are TRBV5-1 and TRBJ1-5; the match to TRBD1 covers 7 bases. The sample comprised blood. CDR3 bases: TGCGCCAGCAGCTCGGTACAAAACAGGGGACAACAAGCCCAGCATTTT. Translation gives CASSSVQNRGQQAQHF.